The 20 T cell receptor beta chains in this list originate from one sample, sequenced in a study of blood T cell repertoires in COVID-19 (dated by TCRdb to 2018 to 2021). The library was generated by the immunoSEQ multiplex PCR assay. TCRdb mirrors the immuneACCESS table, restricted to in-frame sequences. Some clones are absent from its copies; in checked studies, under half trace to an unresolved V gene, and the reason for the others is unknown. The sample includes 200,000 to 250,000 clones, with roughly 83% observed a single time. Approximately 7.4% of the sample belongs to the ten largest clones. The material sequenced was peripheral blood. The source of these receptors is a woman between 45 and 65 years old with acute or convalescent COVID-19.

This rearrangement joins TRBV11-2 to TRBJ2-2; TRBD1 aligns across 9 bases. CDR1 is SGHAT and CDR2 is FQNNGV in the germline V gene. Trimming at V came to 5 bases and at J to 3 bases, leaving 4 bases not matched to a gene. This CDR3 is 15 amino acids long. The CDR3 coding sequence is TGTGCCAGCAGCGCCCGGGACAGGGACACCGGGGAGCTGTTTTTT. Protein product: CASSARDRDTGELFF.

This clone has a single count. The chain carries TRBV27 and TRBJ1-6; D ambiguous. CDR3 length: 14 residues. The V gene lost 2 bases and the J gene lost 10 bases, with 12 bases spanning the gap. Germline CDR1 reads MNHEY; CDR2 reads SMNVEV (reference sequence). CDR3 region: CASSLGQVKSPLHF. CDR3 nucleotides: TGTGCCAGCAGTTTAGGGCAGGTCAAATCACCCCTCCACTTT.

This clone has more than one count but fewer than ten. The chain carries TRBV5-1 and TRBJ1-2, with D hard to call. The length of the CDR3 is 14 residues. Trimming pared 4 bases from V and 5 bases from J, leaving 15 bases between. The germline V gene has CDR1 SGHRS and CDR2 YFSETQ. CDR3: CASSLDTRGYGYTF. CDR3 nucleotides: TGCGCCAGCAGCCTCGATACGAGAGGTTATGGCTACACCTTC.

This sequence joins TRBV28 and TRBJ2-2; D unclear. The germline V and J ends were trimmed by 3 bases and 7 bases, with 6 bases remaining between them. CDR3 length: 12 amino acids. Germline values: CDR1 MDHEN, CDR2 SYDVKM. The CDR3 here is CASSLSFGELFF. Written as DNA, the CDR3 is TGTGCCAGCAGTTTGAGTTTCGGGGAGCTGTTTTTT.

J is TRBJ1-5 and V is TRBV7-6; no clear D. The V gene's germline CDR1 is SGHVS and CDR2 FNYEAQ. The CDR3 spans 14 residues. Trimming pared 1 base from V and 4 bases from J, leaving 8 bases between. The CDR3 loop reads CASSLGEVNQPQHF. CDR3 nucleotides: TGTGCCAGCAGCTTAGGGGAGGTAAATCAGCCCCAGCATTTT.

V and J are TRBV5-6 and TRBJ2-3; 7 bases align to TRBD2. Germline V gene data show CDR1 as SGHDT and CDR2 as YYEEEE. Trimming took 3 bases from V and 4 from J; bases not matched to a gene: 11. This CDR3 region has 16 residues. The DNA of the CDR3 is TGTGCCAGCAGCTACCACAAGCGGGATAACTCAGATACGCAGTATTTT. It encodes CASSYHKRDNSDTQYF.

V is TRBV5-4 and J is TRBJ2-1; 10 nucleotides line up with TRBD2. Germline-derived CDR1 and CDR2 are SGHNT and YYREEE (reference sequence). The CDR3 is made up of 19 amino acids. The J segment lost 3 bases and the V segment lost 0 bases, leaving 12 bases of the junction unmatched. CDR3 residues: CASSLGVAGGIIGYNEQFF. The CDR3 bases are TGTGCCAGCAGCTTGGGGGTAGCGGGAGGTATCATCGGCTACAATGAGCAGTTCTTC.

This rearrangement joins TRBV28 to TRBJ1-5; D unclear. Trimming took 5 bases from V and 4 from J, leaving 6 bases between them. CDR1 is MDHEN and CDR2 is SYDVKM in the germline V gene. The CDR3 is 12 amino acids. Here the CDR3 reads CASSPNNQPQHF. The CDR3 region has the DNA TGTGCCAGCAGTCCTAATAATCAGCCCCAGCATTTT.

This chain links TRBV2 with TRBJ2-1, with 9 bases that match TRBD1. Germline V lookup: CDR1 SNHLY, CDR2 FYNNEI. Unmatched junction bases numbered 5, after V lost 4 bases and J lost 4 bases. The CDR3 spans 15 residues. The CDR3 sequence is CASSADRGQYNEQFF. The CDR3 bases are TGTGCCAGCAGTGCGGACAGGGGACAATACAATGAGCAGTTCTTC. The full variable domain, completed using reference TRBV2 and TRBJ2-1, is EPEVTQTPSHQVTQMGQEVILRCVPISNHLYFYWYRQILGQKVEFLVSFYNNEISEKSEIFDDQFSVERPDGSNFTLKIRSTKLEDSAMYFCASSADRGQYNEQFFGPGTRLTVL.

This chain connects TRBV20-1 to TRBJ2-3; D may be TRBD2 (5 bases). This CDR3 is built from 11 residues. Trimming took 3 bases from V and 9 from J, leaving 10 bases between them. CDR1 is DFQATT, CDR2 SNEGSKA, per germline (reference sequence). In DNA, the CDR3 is TGCAGTGCTAGTTCCGAGGGCACGCAGTATTTT. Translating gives CSASSEGTQYF.

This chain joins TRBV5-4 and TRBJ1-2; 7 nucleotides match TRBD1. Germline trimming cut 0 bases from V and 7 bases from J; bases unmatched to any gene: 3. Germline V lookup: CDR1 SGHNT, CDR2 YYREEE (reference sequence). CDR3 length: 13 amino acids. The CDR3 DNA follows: TGTGCCAGCAGCTTGGAGGGGGCCGGTGGCTACACCTTC. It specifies CASSLEGAGGYTF.

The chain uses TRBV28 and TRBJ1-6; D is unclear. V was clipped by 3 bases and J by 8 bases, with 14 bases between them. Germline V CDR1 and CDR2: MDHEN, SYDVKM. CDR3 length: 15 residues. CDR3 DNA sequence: TGTGCCAGCAGTTTGTATCGGGGAGTCGATTCACCCCTCCACTTT. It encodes CASSLYRGVDSPLHF.

For the CDR3, the DNA is TGTGCCAGCAGCCACGGCGGGGGGCGCCAAGAGACCCAGTACTTC. Amino acid sequence: CASSHGGGRQETQYF. The chain is built from TRBV3-1 (or the pseudogene TRBV3-2) and TRBJ2-5; 8 bases fit TRBD2. Germline lookup yields CDR1 LGHDT and CDR2 YNNKEL (reference sequence). The CDR3 extends over 15 amino acids. The V gene end was trimmed by 3 bases and the J gene end by 1 base; junction bases not matched to a gene: 4.

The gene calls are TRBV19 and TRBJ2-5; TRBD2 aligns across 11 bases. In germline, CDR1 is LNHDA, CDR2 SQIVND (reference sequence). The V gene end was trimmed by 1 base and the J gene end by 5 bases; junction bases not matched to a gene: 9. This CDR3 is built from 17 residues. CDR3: CASSIVPLAGVVETQYF. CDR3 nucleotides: TGTGCCAGTAGTATAGTCCCACTAGCGGGAGTTGTGGAGACCCAGTACTTC.

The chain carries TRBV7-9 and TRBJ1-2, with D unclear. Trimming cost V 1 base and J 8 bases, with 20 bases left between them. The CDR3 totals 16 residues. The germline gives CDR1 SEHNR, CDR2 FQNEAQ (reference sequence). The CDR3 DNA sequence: TGTGCCAGCAGCTTAGGAGGGAATAGCGACGGCGGCGGCTACACCTTC. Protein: CASSLGGNSDGGGYTF.

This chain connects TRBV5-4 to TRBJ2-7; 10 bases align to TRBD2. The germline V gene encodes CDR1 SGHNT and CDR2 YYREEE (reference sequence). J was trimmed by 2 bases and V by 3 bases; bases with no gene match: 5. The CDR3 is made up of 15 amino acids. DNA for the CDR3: TGTGCCAGCAGCTCCACTAGCGGGACTCCCTACGAGCAGTACTTC. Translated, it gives CASSSTSGTPYEQYF.

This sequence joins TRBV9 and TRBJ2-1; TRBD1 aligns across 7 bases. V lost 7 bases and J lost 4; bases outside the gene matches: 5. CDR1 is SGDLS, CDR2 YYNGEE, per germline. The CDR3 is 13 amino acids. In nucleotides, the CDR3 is TGTGCCAGCGAGGGACAGTATTACAATGAGCAGTTCTTC. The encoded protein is CASEGQYYNEQFF.

CDR3 protein: CASSAIRDRASYEQYF. In DNA, the CDR3 is TGTGCCAGCAGCGCGATCCGGGACAGGGCTTCCTACGAGCAGTACTTC. This chain joins TRBV7-2 and TRBJ2-7, with TRBD1 matching 9 bases. V gave up 5 bases and J gave up 1 base; unmatched junction bases: 9. CDR1 and CDR2 (germline): SGHTA, FQGNSA. CDR3 length: 16 amino acids.

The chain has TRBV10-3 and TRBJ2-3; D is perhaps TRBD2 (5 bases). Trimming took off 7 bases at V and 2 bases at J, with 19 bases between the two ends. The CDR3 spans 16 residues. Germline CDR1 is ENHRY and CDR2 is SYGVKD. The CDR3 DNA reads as TGTGCCATCACAAGTACGGCGGGCTTTTCCACAGATACGCAGTATTTT. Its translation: CAITSTAGFSTDTQYF.

CDR3 loop: CASSPGLVSPYEQYF. For the CDR3, the DNA is TGTGCCAGCTCACCAGGACTAGTATCACCCTACGAGCAGTACTTC. The rearrangement uses TRBV18 and TRBJ2-7; 7 bases fit TRBD2. CDR1 and CDR2 (germline): KGHSH, LQKENI. V shed 2 bases, J shed 2 bases, and the junction held 6 bases outside the gene matches. The CDR3 runs to 15 residues.